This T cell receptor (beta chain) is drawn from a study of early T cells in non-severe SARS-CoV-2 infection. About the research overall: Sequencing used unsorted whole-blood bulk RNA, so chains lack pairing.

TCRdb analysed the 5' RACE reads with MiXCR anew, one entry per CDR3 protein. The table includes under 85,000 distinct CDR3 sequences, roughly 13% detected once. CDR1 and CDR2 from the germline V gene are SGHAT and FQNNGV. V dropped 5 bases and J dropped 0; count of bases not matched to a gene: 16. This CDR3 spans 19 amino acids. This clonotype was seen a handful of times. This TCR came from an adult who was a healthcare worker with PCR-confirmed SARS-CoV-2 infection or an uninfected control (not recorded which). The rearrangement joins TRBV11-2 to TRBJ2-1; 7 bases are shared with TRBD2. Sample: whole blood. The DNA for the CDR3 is TGTGCCAGCAGCCTACTCAGGTTGGCTAGCGGAAGCTCCTACAATGAGCAGTTCTTC. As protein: CASSLLRLASGSSYNEQFF. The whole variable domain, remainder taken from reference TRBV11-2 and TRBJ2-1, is EAGVAQSPRYKIIEKRQSVAFWCNPISGHATLYWYQQILGQGPKLLIQFQNNGVVDDSQLPKDRFSAERLKGVDSTLKIQPAKLEDSAVYLCASSLLRLASGSSYNEQFFGPGTRLTVL.